The rows below give T cell receptor beta chains drawn from one sample of a study of blood T cell repertoires in COVID-19. Sequencing used immunoSEQ multiplex PCR; TCRdb keeps in-frame clones, though not all of them. The sample includes some 150,000 clones, 85% to 90% of them seen just once. The source material was peripheral blood. The source is a human donor in a cohort sampled during active COVID-19. Each CDR3 is given with its conserved first and last residue. A D gene is named only where the DNA matches it firmly. Clone size is not always given. Where it is, it says once, few, many or a class for expanded clones.

size	V	D	J	DNA	CDR3
once	TRBV5-5	NA	TRBJ1-5	TGTGCCAGCAGCTTGACACCTTCCCGGGACATTTATAGCAATCAGCCCCAGCATTTT	CASSLTPSRDIYSNQPQHF
NA	TRBV6-4	TRBD2	TRBJ2-1	TGTGCCAGCAGTTGGACTAGCGGGAGTCTTACTGAGCAGTTCTTC	CASSWTSGSLTEQFF
NA	TRBV10-2	NA	TRBJ2-7	TGCGCCAGCAGTGAGACATTCCGGGGGGCCGAGCAGTACTTC	CASSETFRGAEQYF
NA	TRBV2	NA	TRBJ1-1	TGTGCCAGCAGATTGGGGATTCAGGGGAACACTGAAGCTTTCTTT	CASRLGIQGNTEAFF
once	TRBV5-1	TRBD1	TRBJ1-1	TGCGCCAGCAGCAGAACAGGGGGCGCAGGTGAAGCTTTCTTT	CASSRTGGAGEAFF
NA	TRBV20-1	NA	TRBJ2-1	TGCAGTGCTAGTGGGCAACGGGGTGAGCAGTTCTTC	CSASGQRGEQFF
NA	TRBV19	NA	TRBJ1-1	TGTGCCAGTAGTTCCCAGGGCGACACTGAAGCTTTCTTT	CASSSQGDTEAFF
NA	TRBV4-3	NA	TRBJ1-5	TGCGCCAGCAGCCAAGAATGGGGCCCCTACATCAATCAGCCCCAGCATTTT	CASSQEWGPYINQPQHF
NA	TRBV7-3	NA	TRBJ2-2	TGTGCCAGCAGCTTGCGCGACAGTCCTACCGGGGAGCTGTTTTTT	CASSLRDSPTGELFF
few	TRBV6-2/TRBV6-3	NA	TRBJ2-2	TGTGCCAGCAGTGTGTCGGGGGAGACCGGGGAGCTGTTTTTT	CASSVSGETGELFF
NA	TRBV6-2/TRBV6-3	TRBD1	TRBJ2-5	TGTGCCAGCAGTACGGGACAGGGTAGGCCTATCCAAGAGACCCAGTACTTC	CASSTGQGRPIQETQYF
NA	TRBV10-1	NA	TRBJ2-1	TGCGCCAGCAGTGAGTCTAACGGGGGGCCCGTCTTGGGGCAGTTCTTC	CASSESNGGPVLGQFF
NA	TRBV11-2	NA	TRBJ1-1	TGTGCCAGCAGCTTAGCGGAGAGACAGAAAGCTTTCTTT	CASSLAERQKAFF
NA	TRBV5-3	TRBD1	TRBJ2-7	TGTGCCAGAAGCGGCCGGGACAGGACGAGCTCCTACGAGCAGTACTTC	CARSGRDRTSSYEQYF
once	TRBV7-3	NA	TRBJ2-7	TGTGCCAGCAGCTTATCATCCGACACGTACTACGAGCAGTACTTC	CASSLSSDTYYEQYF
once	TRBV18	NA	TRBJ2-5	TGTGCCAGCTTTCGGGGGTCCCAAGAGACCCAGTACTTC	CASFRGSQETQYF
NA	TRBV6-5	TRBD1	TRBJ1-2	TGTGCCAGCAGGAACGGACAGGGCGTGCTCTATGGCTACACCTTC	CASRNGQGVLYGYTF
NA	TRBV5-1	NA	TRBJ1-1	TGCGCCAGCAGCTTGGACGGTAGTAACGAAGCTTTCTTT	CASSLDGSNEAFF
once	TRBV27	NA	TRBJ1-5	TGTGCCAGCGGTCCAGGTAAGACAGTCCTCTATAGCAATCAGCCCCAGCATTTT	CASGPGKTVLYSNQPQHF
once	TRBV5-4	NA	TRBJ1-4	TGTGCCAGCAGCTCACGGACAGAAAATGAAAAACTGTTTTTT	CASSSRTENEKLFF
few	TRBV3-1/TRBV3-2	TRBD2	TRBJ2-7	TGTGCCAGCAGCCAAGACGGGACTAGATTCTACGAGCAGTACTTC	CASSQDGTRFYEQYF
NA	TRBV10-3	NA	TRBJ2-5	TGTGCCGCCTCCGGGGGATCCCAAGAGACCCAGTACTTC	CAASGGSQETQYF
once	TRBV6-6	TRBD2	TRBJ2-3	TGTGCCAGCAGTTACTCCCCCCGACTAGCGGCAGATACGCAGTATTTT	CASSYSPRLAADTQYF
NA	TRBV7-3	TRBD2	TRBJ2-3	TGTGCCAGCAGCTTTCGGGGGGGCGTTAGCACAGATACGCAGTATTTT	CASSFRGGVSTDTQYF
NA	TRBV2	NA	TRBJ1-6	TGTGCCAGCAGTGAAGCAGGCGGGACGCATTCACCCCTCCACTTT	CASSEAGGTHSPLHF
few	TRBV5-1	NA	TRBJ2-5	TGCGCCAGCAGCTTCCTGGAGACCCAGTACTTC	CASSFLETQYF
few	TRBV18	TRBD1	TRBJ1-4	TGTGCCAGCTCACCGGGCAGGGGGTCTGAAAAACTGTTTTTT	CASSPGRGSEKLFF
few	TRBV19	NA	TRBJ2-2	TGTGCCAGTAGTATTTTAGGTAGCAGCAACACCGGGGAGCTGTTTTTT	CASSILGSSNTGELFF
NA	TRBV9	TRBD1	TRBJ1-2	TGTGCCAGCAAGAAGGACAGGGTAGAAGGCTACACCTTC	CASKKDRVEGYTF
NA	TRBV7-2	NA	TRBJ2-7	TGTGCCAGCAGCTTAGCTAGCGGAAGGGACTACGAGCAGTACTTC	CASSLASGRDYEQYF
NA	TRBV9	NA	TRBJ2-2	TGTGCCAGCAGCGTTACAGGCCAATCCGGGGAGCTGTTTTTT	CASSVTGQSGELFF
many	TRBV18	NA	TRBJ1-2	TGTGCCAGCTCACCAAGGTCTTCAGGTCCAAACTATGGCTACACCTTC	CASSPRSSGPNYGYTF
many	TRBV3-1/TRBV3-2	NA	TRBJ1-5	TGTGCCAGCAGCCAACGGGGTCAGCCCCAGCATTTT	CASSQRGQPQHF
once	TRBV11-2	TRBD1	TRBJ2-3	TGTGCCAGCAGCCTAGCTATCGGGACAGGGGTAGCAGATACGCAGTATTTT	CASSLAIGTGVADTQYF
NA	TRBV10-2	NA	TRBJ2-1	TGCGCCAGCACACAGGCCCCCTACAATGAGCAGTTCTTC	CASTQAPYNEQFF
NA	TRBV10-2	NA	TRBJ1-1	TGCGCCAGCAGTTCAGGCTACACTGAAGCTTTCTTT	CASSSGYTEAFF
NA	TRBV21-1	NA	TRBJ2-7	TGTGCCAGCAGCCCCAGACCGGGACAGGGGGCTTACGAGCAGTACTTC	CASSPRPGQGAYEQYF
NA	TRBV7-2	TRBD2	TRBJ2-5	TGTGCCAGCAGCCCCAGCGGGAGCCAAGAGACCCAGTACTTC	CASSPSGSQETQYF
NA	TRBV21-1	NA	TRBJ1-6	TGTGCCAGCAGGGACAGGGCCAAGGAAGGTAATTCACCCCTCCACTTT	CASRDRAKEGNSPLHF
NA	TRBV28	TRBD1	TRBJ1-1	TGTGCCAGCAGTTTATGGGGACAGGGGAACACTGAAGCTTTCTTT	CASSLWGQGNTEAFF
NA	TRBV6-6	TRBD1	TRBJ2-7	TGTGCTGCGACAGGGGGGAGGTACGAGCAGTACTTC	CAATGGRYEQYF
once	TRBV24-1	NA	TRBJ2-2	TGTGCCACCAGCTGGGGCCGCGGGGAGCTGTTTTTT	CATSWGRGELFF
NA	TRBV19	NA	TRBJ1-1	TGTGCCAGTAAGTCACAGACAACTAACACTGAAGCTTTCTTT	CASKSQTTNTEAFF